These T cell receptor beta chains were read from a single sample in a study of radiotherapy plus CTLA-4 blockade in lung cancer. This table comes from immunoSEQ multiplex PCR, and its TCRdb copy is limited to in-frame clones, with some not included. The sample has 75,000 to 100,000 clones, about 70% seen once. This material consisted of peripheral blood, taken from a patient treated with radiotherapy plus ipilimumab. Source of these receptors: a human donor with non-small cell lung cancer who had a partial response to radiotherapy plus ipilimumab. Some clones in this sample may be carry-over from other donors' samples. CDR3s include the opening cysteine and the closing phenylalanine or tryptophan. D genes are given only for firm matches. Clone size is stated in some rows and not others, as once, few, many or a class when expanded.

v_call,clone_size,j_call,d_call,cdr3_aa,cdr3_nt
TRBV4-2,-,TRBJ1-5,-,CASSQDPTGNQPQHF,TGTGCCAGCAGCCAAGACCCAACAGGGAATCAGCCCCAGCATTTT
TRBV6-1,-,TRBJ1-2,TRBD1,CASTDRGNYGYTF,TGTGCCAGCACCGACAGGGGGAACTATGGCTACACCTTC
TRBV6-5,once,TRBJ1-1,-,CASSYSTGNTEAFF,TGTGCCAGCAGTTACTCGACAGGAAACACTGAAGCTTTCTTT
TRBV7-2,-,TRBJ2-3,-,CASIPRAGSTDTQYF,TGTGCCAGCATACCCCGAGCGGGCAGCACAGATACGCAGTATTTT
TRBV5-4,-,TRBJ1-6,-,CATGNSGLIESPLHF,TGTGCCACCGGCAATTCAGGGTTGATTGAATCACCCCTCCACTTT
TRBV5-1,-,TRBJ2-1,-,CASSVAALSYNEQFF,TGCGCCAGCAGTGTGGCAGCACTATCCTACAATGAGCAGTTCTTC
TRBV11-3,-,TRBJ2-5,-,CASSLGPLPQETQYF,TGTGCCAGCAGCTTAGGTCCACTGCCGCAAGAGACCCAGTACTTC
TRBV28,-,TRBJ1-1,-,CASSLSSGVTKAFF,TGTGCCAGCAGTTTAAGTTCGGGGGTAACGAAAGCTTTCTTT
TRBV4-2,-,TRBJ2-7,TRBD2,CASSQGIAGGNAYEQYF,TGTGCCAGCAGCCAGGGTATAGCGGGGGGCAACGCCTACGAGCAGTACTTC
TRBV28,-,TRBJ1-2,-,CASSLFPGRGEGYTF,TGTGCCAGCAGTTTATTCCCAGGCAGGGGAGAAGGCTACACCTTC
TRBV7-9,-,TRBJ1-6,-,CASSEGREPLHF,TGTGCCAGCAGCGAGGGGAGGGAACCCCTCCACTTT
TRBV7-2,-,TRBJ2-2,TRBD1,CASSLRTGDTGELFF,TGTGCCAGCAGCTTACGGACAGGGGACACCGGGGAGCTGTTTTTT
TRBV7-3,-,TRBJ2-3,-,CASSPTGEGTQYF,TGTGCCAGCAGCCCGACAGGGGAGGGTACGCAGTATTTT
TRBV27,-,TRBJ2-1,TRBD1,CASSSGQVWNEQFF,TGTGCCAGCAGTTCGGGACAGGTTTGGAATGAGCAGTTCTTC
TRBV5-1,-,TRBJ2-7,-,CASSLGYEQYF,TGCGCCAGCAGCCTGGGCTACGAGCAGTACTTC
TRBV5-4,-,TRBJ2-7,TRBD1,CASRTDRGSYEQYF,TGTGCCAGCAGGACTGACAGGGGTTCGTACGAGCAGTACTTC
TRBV28,once,TRBJ2-6,TRBD1,CASSFTGVSGANVLTF,TGTGCCAGCAGTTTCACAGGGGTCTCTGGGGCCAACGTCCTGACTTTC
TRBV7-2,-,TRBJ2-5,TRBD2,CASSLPGGWETQYF,TGTGCCAGCAGTTTGCCGGGGGGATGGGAGACCCAGTACTTC
TRBV6-1,-,TRBJ2-7,-,CASSVDSYEQYF,TGTGCCAGCAGTGTAGACAGCTACGAGCAGTACTTC
TRBV5-8,-,TRBJ2-7,-,CASSLEAGFSYEQYF,TGTGCCAGCAGCTTGGAGGCGGGCTTCTCCTACGAGCAGTACTTC
TRBV2,-,TRBJ2-7,TRBD2,CASSVNGRSSYEQYF,TGTGCCAGCAGTGTCAACGGGAGGAGCTCCTACGAGCAGTACTTC
TRBV19,few,TRBJ1-2,TRBD1,CASSIPRGLGYTF,TGTGCCAGTAGTATCCCCAGGGGGCTTGGCTACACCTTC
TRBV5-1,-,TRBJ2-6,TRBD1,CASSQTGTGLSGGANVLTF,TGCGCCAGCAGCCAGACCGGGACAGGGCTTTCTGGGGGGGCCAACGTCCTGACTTTC
TRBV7-8,few,TRBJ2-5,-,CASSPGGGGRAGETQYF,TGTGCCAGCAGCCCAGGAGGGGGCGGCAGGGCAGGGGAGACCCAGTACTTC
TRBV2,-,TRBJ1-2,-,CASSERALYGYTF,TGTGCCAGCAGTGAGAGGGCCCTCTATGGCTACACCTTC
TRBV5-1,-,TRBJ2-3,-,CASSRGSAYTDTQYF,TGCGCCAGCTCCAGGGGATCGGCGTACACAGATACGCAGTATTTT
TRBV5-4,-,TRBJ2-7,-,CASGPWGVAGEQYF,TGTGCCAGCGGGCCCTGGGGGGTTGCGGGCGAGCAGTACTTC
TRBV6-1,-,TRBJ2-1,TRBD2,CASSGGGSGRSYEQFF,TGTGCCAGCAGTGGGGGGGGAAGCGGGAGAAGTTATGAGCAGTTCTTC
TRBV27,-,TRBJ1-2,TRBD1,CASSSGTGIGGYTF,TGTGCCAGCAGTTCGGGGACAGGGATAGGGGGCTACACCTTC
TRBV5-1,-,TRBJ1-3,TRBD1,CASSSLTGGTGNTIYF,TGCGCCAGCAGCAGCTTAACAGGGGGCACTGGAAACACCATATATTTT
TRBV7-8,few,TRBJ2-7,TRBD2,CASSKLAGGYEQYF,TGTGCCAGCAGTAAACTAGCGGGAGGGTACGAGCAGTACTTC
TRBV18,-,TRBJ1-2,TRBD1,CASSLGDSINYGYTF,TGTGCCAGCTCCCTTGGGGACAGCATAAACTATGGCTACACCTTC
TRBV4-2,few,TRBJ2-5,-,CASSQELILETQYF,TGTGCCAGCAGCCAAGAGTTAATTTTGGAGACCCAGTACTTC
TRBV4-2,-,TRBJ2-7,-,CASSQESVPRHEQYF,TGTGCCAGCAGCCAAGAGTCGGTGCCTCGCCACGAGCAGTACTTC
TRBV7-6,-,TRBJ2-1,-,CASSGRGTEQFF,TGTGCCAGCAGCGGCAGGGGAACCGAGCAGTTCTTC
TRBV2,few,TRBJ2-5,TRBD2,CASSVTSGRATGETQYF,TGTGCCAGCAGTGTGACTAGCGGGAGGGCGACGGGGGAGACCCAGTACTTC
TRBV7-9,-,TRBJ1-1,-,CASSLAGQLNTEAFF,TGTGCCAGCAGCCTAGCGGGGCAACTGAACACTGAAGCTTTCTTT
TRBV19,-,TRBJ2-6,-,CASRLFQGSSGANVLTF,TGTGCCAGTAGGTTGTTCCAGGGAAGCTCTGGGGCCAACGTCCTGACTTTC
TRBV18,-,TRBJ1-1,-,CASSPSVNTEAFF,TGTGCCAGCTCACCTTCCGTGAACACTGAAGCTTTCTTT
TRBV7-2,-,TRBJ1-1,-,CASSYRTGRDTEAFF,TGTGCCAGCAGCTACAGAACAGGGAGGGACACTGAAGCTTTCTTT